This T cell receptor beta chain was retrieved from a study of cytomegalovirus exposure and HLA in healthy donors. Study summary: Previous work identified roughly 120 million unique TCR beta sequences from around 170 million T cells. In an early release, HLA-typed donors contributed some 82 million unique TCR sequences. Broader study findings: There were a few CMV-associated chains whose specificity for CMV antigens was confirmed in vitro.

This clone showed up just a few times. What it binds is unknown. PCR primers comprised 60 Vbeta and 13 Jbeta primers. Only in-frame clones appear in the TCRdb table, and some are missing; sequencing was by immunoSEQ multiplex PCR. The repertoire consists of roughly 180,000 clones, with almost 80% occurring once and the leading ten covering roughly 1.3%. This receptor was obtained from a man aged 25-40 years in good health and CMV-seronegative. The sample taken for sequencing was PBMCs.

CDR3 bases: TGTGCCAGCAGCGGGTCCGGGACGAACACCGGGGAGCTGTTTTTT. It translates to CASSGSGTNTGELFF. This chain links TRBV5-4 with TRBJ2-2; possible D gene TRBD2, 5 bases. The CDR3 sequence is 15 residues long. V was cut by 4 bases and J by 0 bases, with 10 bases left in between. From germline, CDR1 is SGHNT and CDR2 YYREEE (reference sequence).